This T cell receptor (beta chain) originates from a study of T cell responses to AZD1222 COVID-19 vaccine. The protocol was immunoSEQ multiplex PCR, while the TCRdb copy is restricted to in-frame clones and leaves out a portion. Altogether some 98,000 clones are present, about 81% being singletons, with the ten largest covering 12% to 15%. In the case of this clone: The antigen is not known.

The CDR3 is 15 amino acids. Germline V gene data show CDR1 as MNHEY and CDR2 as SVGAGI. Trimming at V came to 7 bases and at J to 5 bases, leaving 6 bases not matched to a gene. General study points: Females outnumbered males among donors, who were mostly white British; clonal diversity was possibly underestimated. Among spike-specific TCRs, nearly half reportedly target unmutated variant regions. Repertoire samples came only from after the peak T cell response. Spike-specific TCR depth and breadth grew after two AZD1222 doses.

The chain recombines TRBV6-5 with TRBJ2-2; 11 bases agree with TRBD1. Sequenced material: peripheral blood, taken 28 days after the second AZD1222 dose. This receptor was obtained from an adult who received the AZD1222 COVID-19 vaccine. The CDR3 sequence is CASIRTGGRTGELFF. Written as DNA, the CDR3 is TGTGCCAGCATCCGGACAGGGGGCCGGACCGGGGAGCTGTTTTTT.